One and the same sample provided the 14 T cell receptor beta chains below, sequenced in a study of radiotherapy plus CTLA-4 blockade in lung cancer. TCRdb's copy holds only in-frame clones and misses some; the assay was immunoSEQ multiplex PCR. The data show about 57,000 clones, with less than 80% seen just once and roughly 15% held by the top ten. Specimen: peripheral blood, collected from a patient treated with radiotherapy plus ipilimumab. The source of these receptors is a human donor with non-small cell lung cancer who had a complete response to radiotherapy plus ipilimumab.

The DNA of the CDR3 is TGTGCCAGCAGTTACGGGACTAGAACAGATACGCAGTATTTT. Residues: CASSYGTRTDTQYF. The chain couples TRBV6-6 to TRBJ2-3; 8 bases align to TRBD2. The germline V gene encodes CDR1 MNHNY and CDR2 SVGAGI (reference sequence). The CDR3 runs 14 residues. V trimming: 2 bases; J trimming: 3 bases; junction bases outside the gene matches: 1.

The chain uses TRBV6-6 and TRBJ2-5; 7 nucleotides agree with TRBD2. Germline V gene lookup returns CDR1 MNHNY and CDR2 SVGAGI (reference sequence). The CDR3 is 14 residues long. Trimming took 5 bases from V and 4 from J; bases not matched to a gene: 7. The chain's CDR3 is CASSLREGGETQYF. The CDR3, as DNA: TGTGCCAGCAGTCTAAGGGAGGGTGGAGAGACCCAGTACTTC.

The gene calls are TRBV4-1 and TRBJ1-5; TRBD1 matches 7 bases. The V gene's germline CDR1 is MGHRA and CDR2 YSYEKL. V was clipped by 4 bases and J by 7 bases; unmatched bases: 10. The CDR3 runs to 15 residues. This CDR3 reads CASSLEQGQGQPQHF. For the CDR3, the DNA is TGCGCCAGCAGCCTCGAACAGGGGCAGGGGCAGCCCCAGCATTTT.

The rearrangement joins TRBV20-1 to TRBJ2-3; D remains unclear. The CDR3 totals 11 residues. Between the trimmed V and J ends, which lost 4 bases and 3 bases, there was a span of 5 bases. In germline, CDR1 is DFQATT, CDR2 SNEGSKA (reference sequence). In DNA form, the CDR3 reads TGCAGTGCTACTCTGACAGATACGCAGTATTTT. Translated: CSATLTDTQYF.

V usage is TRBV7-9 and J usage is TRBJ1-1; D is perhaps TRBD1 (5 bases). Trimming removed 0 bases from V and 4 bases from J, with 9 bases in between. CDR1 and CDR2 from the germline V gene are SEHNR and FQNEAQ (reference sequence). This CDR3 is built from 14 residues. The CDR3 DNA reads TGTGCCAGCAGCTTAGCGGGGGGGGTCACTGAAGCTTTCTTT. Residues: CASSLAGGVTEAFF. Full variable domain (rest looked up from reference TRBV7-9 and TRBJ1-1): DTGVSQNPRHKITKRGQNVTFRCDPISEHNRLYWYRQTLGQGPEFLTYFQNEAQLEKSRLLSDRFSAERPKGSFSTLEIQRTEQGDSAMYLCASSLAGGVTEAFFGQGTRLTVV.

This chain joins TRBV2 and TRBJ1-2, with D maybe TRBD1 (6 bases). V shed 2 bases and J shed 3 bases, with 7 bases lying between them. This CDR3 has 13 amino acids. Germline CDR1 is SNHLY and CDR2 is FYNNEI. In DNA form, the CDR3 reads TGTGCCAGCAGTGAAAGGACAGACTATGGCTACACCTTC. Encoded protein: CASSERTDYGYTF.

V and J are TRBV30 and TRBJ1-2; D is unclear. Trimming stripped 3 bases from V and 5 bases from J, with 10 bases between. The germline V gene encodes CDR1 GTSNPN and CDR2 SVGIG (reference sequence). The CDR3 has 12 amino acids. For the CDR3, the DNA is TGTGCCTGGAGGGCCTCGGGGTATGGCTACACCTTC. It codes for CAWRASGYGYTF.

The chain employs TRBV4-3 and TRBJ1-1; TRBD1 might be the D (6 bases). Germline CDR1 is LGHNA and CDR2 is YSLEER. Deletions cut 1 base from V and 10 bases from J, with 10 bases between. The CDR3 loop spans 12 amino acids. The DNA of the CDR3 is TGCGCCAGCAGCCAAGGGCCAGGGGTAGCTTTCTTT. This translates into CASSQGPGVAFF.

V and J are TRBV9 and TRBJ2-2; weak D call: TRBD2 (6 bases). The germline gives CDR1 SGDLS, CDR2 YYNGEE. The CDR3 has 13 amino acids. The ends were cut back, 7 bases at V and 6 bases at J, with 13 bases in the middle. The DNA for the CDR3 is TGTGCCAGCGCCGGGGAGCGGGCCGGGGAGCTGTTTTTT. Translating gives CASAGERAGELFF. Full variable domain (missing parts from reference TRBV9 and TRBJ2-2): DSGVTQTPKHLITATGQRVTLRCSPRSGDLSVYWYQQSLDQGLQFLIQYYNGEERAKGNILERFSAQQFPDLHSELNLSSLELGDSALYFCASAGERAGELFFGEGSRLTVL.

The CDR3 region has the DNA TGCGCCAGCAGCTTGGCCGGTGGACAGGGGAGCTACAATGAGCAGTTCTTC. Amino acids: CASSLAGGQGSYNEQFF. The genes are TRBV5-1 and TRBJ2-1; 9 nucleotides agree with TRBD1. CDR1 SGHRS and CDR2 YFSETQ come from the germline V gene. This CDR3 region has 17 residues. V gave up 0 bases and J gave up 3 bases; unmatched junction bases: 7.

The chain combines TRBV7-2 with TRBJ1-1; D gene ambiguous. V shed 1 base and J shed 0 bases, with 12 bases lying between them. Germline V lookup: CDR1 SGHTA, CDR2 FQGNSA. The CDR3 sequence is 16 residues long. The CDR3 spells CASSLVSSGLNTEAFF. The DNA for the CDR3 is TGTGCCAGCAGCTTAGTCAGTAGCGGCTTGAACACTGAAGCTTTCTTT.

This clone was seen a handful of times. The chain is built from TRBV4-1 and TRBJ2-5, with a possible D match to TRBD1 (5 bases). Trimming removed 2 bases at V and 0 bases at J, with 10 bases between. Germline V gene lookup returns CDR1 MGHRA and CDR2 YSYEKL. The CDR3 is 15 residues long. The CDR3 bases are TGCGCCAGCAGCCAATTACCAGGGTACCAAGAGACCCAGTACTTC. Its protein product is CASSQLPGYQETQYF.

The chain joins TRBV7-2 to TRBJ1-3; D is possibly TRBD1 (5 bases). The V end lost 0 bases, the J end lost 9 bases, and 12 bases lay between the germline ends. The CDR3 contains 14 residues. Germline V CDR1 and CDR2: SGHTA, FQGNSA. Written as DNA, the CDR3 is TGTGCCAGCAGCTTAGCGGACGGGGGAGGCACCATATATTTT. Translated, it gives CASSLADGGGTIYF. Full variable domain (remainder filled in from reference TRBV7-2 and TRBJ1-3): GAGVSQSPSNKVTEKGKDVELRCDPISGHTALYWYRQSLGQGLEFLIYFQGNSAPDKSGLPSDRFSAERTGGSVSTLTIQRTQQEDSAVYLCASSLADGGGTIYFGEGSWLTVV.

The J gene is TRBJ2-7, the V gene TRBV27, with 11 bases that match TRBD1. The CDR3 length is 14 residues. The J segment lost 3 bases and the V segment lost 5 bases, leaving 3 bases of the junction unmatched. Germline V gene data show CDR1 as MNHEY and CDR2 as SMNVEV (reference sequence). The CDR3 sequence: CASSTGTGGYEQYV. The CDR3 DNA follows: TGTGCCAGCAGTACGGGGACAGGGGGCTACGAGCAGTACGTC.